The 11 T cell receptor beta chains reported below all come from one sample, sequenced in a study of cytomegalovirus exposure and HLA in healthy donors. PCR was performed using 60 Vbeta and 13 Jbeta primers. Generated by immunoSEQ multiplex PCR, the TCRdb table keeps only in-frame clones and is missing some. The data show approximately 160,000 clones, 68% seen once. Material for sequencing was PBMCs. All receptors derive from a woman aged 18-29 years in good health and CMV-seropositive.

This clone was seen only a few times. The gene calls are TRBV7-3 and TRBJ2-1, with TRBD2 as a possible D gene (6 bases). The germline V and J ends were trimmed by 4 bases and 4 bases, with 14 bases remaining between them. Germline values: CDR1 SGHTA, CDR2 FQGTGA. CDR3 length: 15 residues. The CDR3 DNA reads TGTGCCAGCAGCTCCATTAGCGGCGAGTACAATGAGCAGTTCTTC. Protein sequence: CASSSISGEYNEQFF. Looking up the rest from reference TRBV7-3 and TRBJ2-1 gives the full variable domain: GAGVSQTPSNKVTEKGKYVELRCDPISGHTALYWYRQSLGQGPEFLIYFQGTGAADDSGLPNDRFFAVRPEGSVSTLKIQRTERGDSAVYLCASSSISGEYNEQFFGPGTRLTVL.

The chain carries TRBV28 and TRBJ1-1; 9 nucleotides line up with TRBD1. The CDR3 spans 14 residues. Looked up from germline, CDR1 is MDHEN and CDR2 is SYDVKM. J lost 5 bases, V lost 5 bases, and 6 bases had no gene match. The CDR3: CASSPGTGSTEAFF. CDR3 coding DNA: TGTGCCAGCAGTCCCGGGACAGGGTCGACTGAAGCTTTCTTT. The full variable domain, its missing parts supplied by reference TRBV28 and TRBJ1-1, is DVKVTQSSRYLVKRTGEKVFLECVQDMDHENMFWYRQDPGLGLRLIYFSYDVKMKEKGDIPEGYSVSREKKERFSLILESASTNQTSMYLCASSPGTGSTEAFFGQGTRLTVV.

This clone has just one count. The chain carries TRBV13 and TRBJ2-1; the match to TRBD2 covers 9 bases. V was pared by 2 bases and J by 1 base, with 3 bases of the junction left unmatched. The CDR3 has 16 residues. Per germline, CDR1 PRHDT and CDR2 FYEKMQ (reference sequence). This CDR3 reads CASSLKAGGSYNEQFF. The CDR3 region has the DNA TGTGCCAGCAGCTTAAAAGCGGGGGGTTCCTACAATGAGCAGTTCTTC.

The chain has TRBV4-2 and TRBJ1-1, with D perhaps TRBD1 (6 bases). The CDR3 is made up of 15 amino acids. Trimming cost V 0 bases and J 7 bases, with 15 bases left between them. Germline CDR1 LGHNA, CDR2 YNFKEQ. The chain's CDR3 is CASSQEKRTASEAFF. The CDR3, as DNA: TGTGCCAGCAGCCAAGAGAAAAGGACAGCTAGTGAAGCTTTCTTT.

This clone was detected a few times. The chain is built from TRBV30 and TRBJ2-7; 11 bases fit TRBD2. CDR3 length: 14 amino acids. CDR1 and CDR2 from the germline V gene are GTSNPN and SVGIG (reference sequence). V gave up 5 bases and J gave up 2 bases; unmatched junction bases: 5. In nucleotides, the CDR3 is TGTGCCTGGGGAGGGACTAGCGGAACCTACGAGCAGTACTTC. This translates into CAWGGTSGTYEQYF.

V gene TRBV7-2 combines with J gene TRBJ2-7; perhaps TRBD1 as D (6 bases). V was cut by 3 bases and J by 1 base, with 13 bases left in between. CDR3 length: 15 amino acids. CDR1 SGHTA and CDR2 FQGNSA come from the germline V gene. CDR3 DNA sequence: TGTGCCAGCAGCTTTTCGACACAGGGATCCTACGAGCAGTACTTC. Protein product: CASSFSTQGSYEQYF.

This chain joins TRBV4-1 and TRBJ2-1; 10 positions agree with TRBD2. In germline, CDR1 is MGHRA, CDR2 YSYEKL. Losses at the gene ends were 1 base for V and 5 bases for J; bases not matched to a gene: 5. This CDR3 has 16 amino acids. The CDR3 DNA reads as TGCGCCAGCAGCCAAGTAGGGCTAGCGGGAGACAATGAGCAGTTCTTC. Its translation: CASSQVGLAGDNEQFF.

The chain uses TRBV5-6 and TRBJ1-2, with D tentatively TRBD1 (5 bases). This CDR3 is 14 amino acids long. Trimming removed 6 bases from V and 4 bases from J, with 16 bases in between. Germline assignment: CDR1 SGHDT and CDR2 YYEEEE. The CDR3 sequence: CASTRDFQRYGYTF. The CDR3 DNA reads TGTGCCAGCACCCGGGACTTTCAACGCTATGGCTACACCTTC.

The chain recombines TRBV29-1 with TRBJ2-7; D gene uncertain. Germline assignment: CDR1 SQVTM and CDR2 ANQGSEA. Trimming left V 4 bases short and J 3 bases short, with 13 bases between. The CDR3 covers 13 residues. CDR3 nucleotide sequence: TGCAGCGTTGCTTCGTCTGAGTTCTACGAGCAGTACTTC. This encodes CSVASSEFYEQYF.

The chain uses TRBV7-3 and TRBJ1-2; a possible D gene is TRBD1 (6 bases). Germline CDR1 reads SGHTA; CDR2 reads FQGTGA. With 4 bases removed from V and 8 bases from J, the gap between germline ends came to 14 bases. The CDR3 has 13 amino acids. The CDR3 region has the DNA TGTGCCAGCAGCTCCGCCCAGGGGCTGGGCTACACCTTC. It encodes CASSSAQGLGYTF.

V is TRBV19 and J is TRBJ2-2; 7 nucleotides align to TRBD1. Germline CDR1 reads LNHDA; CDR2 reads SQIVND (reference sequence). The CDR3 has 16 residues. Losses at the gene ends were 8 bases for V and 5 bases for J; bases not matched to a gene: 14. CDR3 sequence (DNA): TGTGCCAGTGGACAGGCTACCTCCATCCAAACCGGGGAGCTGTTTTTT. This sequence encodes CASGQATSIQTGELFF.